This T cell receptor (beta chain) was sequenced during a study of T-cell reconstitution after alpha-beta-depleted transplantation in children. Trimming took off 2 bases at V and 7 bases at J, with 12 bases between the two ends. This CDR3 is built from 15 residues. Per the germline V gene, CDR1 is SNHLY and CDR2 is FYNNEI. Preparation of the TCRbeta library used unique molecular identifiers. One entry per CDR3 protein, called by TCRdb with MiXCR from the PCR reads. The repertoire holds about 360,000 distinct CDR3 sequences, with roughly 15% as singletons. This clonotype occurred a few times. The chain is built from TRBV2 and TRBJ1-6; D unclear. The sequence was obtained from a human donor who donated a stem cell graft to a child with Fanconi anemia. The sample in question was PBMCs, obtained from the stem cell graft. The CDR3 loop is CASSEMGQGNSPLHF. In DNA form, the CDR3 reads TGTGCCAGCAGTGAAATGGGCCAAGGGAATTCACCCCTCCACTTT. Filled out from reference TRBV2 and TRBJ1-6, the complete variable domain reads EPEVTQTPSHQVTQMGQEVILRCVPISNHLYFYWYRQILGQKVEFLVSFYNNEISEKSEIFDDQFSVERPDGSNFTLKIRSTKLEDSAMYFCASSEMGQGNSPLHFGNGTRLTVT.